This TCR beta chain is from a study of T cells in localized non-small cell lung cancer (dated by TCRdb to the early 2020s). Regarding the study in general: Comparing tumors with uninvolved tumor-adjacent lungs, the study looked at the T cell repertoires of over 200 patients with early-stage NSCLC. All 240 or so NSCLC patients in the cohort were treatment-naive and had localized lung tumors that were resected. Of the NSCLC patients, roughly 130 were male and roughly 100 were female, and the mean age was about 69 years. General conclusions and limits of the study: Higher blood T cell density associated with longer overall survival, while higher adjacent-lung clonality associated with shorter survival. Uninvolved tumor-adjacent lung showed the highest T cell clonality, higher than tumor, which suggests more focused antigenic responses in the uninvolved tumor-adjacent lung. Because of the exploratory design, TCR variables were selected using unadjusted p-values without false-discovery rate correction. Because multi-region tumor sequencing was not done, intratumor heterogeneity could not be ruled out. Of the top 100 tumor clones, a median of roughly 53 were detected in paired uninvolved adjacent lung; under 30 were also among that lung's top 100.

At diagnosis, tumor, uninvolved tumor-adjacent lung and peripheral blood were collected and then preserved as a mix of FFPE and fresh-frozen material. Blood samples were analyzed as peripheral blood mononuclear cells for TCR repertoire profiling. TCR beta CDR3 regions were sequenced from DNA using the immunoSEQ Assay. Per the original workflow: T cell density was computed as TCR beta template counts normalized to usable DNA estimated by amplifying housekeeping genes. The preseqR package was used to estimate richness by extrapolating to 400,000 templates for PBMC samples and to 120,000 templates for tissue samples. Clonality was defined as one minus Pielou's evenness. Differential abundance testing on productive amino-acid clonotypes, with a minimum total count of 5 and an alpha of 0.1, was used to identify tissue-enriched TCRs. The Jaccard Index and the Morisita Overlap Index were used to measure how much the repertoires overlapped between compartments. GLIPH grouped TCR beta CDR3s together with public tetramer-defined viral CDR3s, and a viral motif had to include at least three viral sequences and also show V-gene enrichment. TCRdb's version of the immuneACCESS table is confined to in-frame rearrangements and falls short of the full clone set. An unresolved V gene accounts for under half of the shortfall where checked; the remainder is of unknown origin. D and trimming were read from the DNA, whereas the V and J calls and clone size are those reported in that table. The sample data list just under 35,000 clones, and more than 85% of these were observed just once. The ten largest clones capture roughly 10% of the sample.

Trimming takes 2 bases off V and 6 bases off J; junction bases not matched to a gene: 11. The CDR3 runs 16 residues from the cysteine to the phenylalanine. CDR3 DNA only is kept here, 48 bases in frame from base 1. CDR1 and CDR2, looked up from the germline V gene, are MDHEN and SYDVKM. To note about this clone: Its recognized antigen is unknown. There are no base qualities to consult, and no much larger clone falls within one base.

This specimen consisted of peripheral blood mononuclear cells, obtained before any cancer treatment. The TCR sequence derives from a female donor older than 55 with stage II lung adenocarcinoma. The chain links TRBV28 with TRBJ1-1; TRBD1 fits 8 bases in the junction. The nucleotide sequence is given as TGTGCCAGCAGTTTACCGGGCAGGGGGCGCCGGGCTGAAGCTTTCTTT. The resulting protein is CASSLPGRGRRAEAFF.